This TCR beta chain was found in a study of cytomegalovirus exposure and HLA in healthy donors. Study summary: Later analysis reported that the approximately 130 validation repertoires shared the platform of the 500 to 750 first-cohort repertoires.

This clone has only a few counts. The antigen is undetermined. The CDR3 runs to 15 residues. From germline, CDR1 is GTSNPN and CDR2 SVGIG (reference sequence). V lost 0 bases, J lost 5 bases, and 16 bases lay in between. Study findings and constraints: Three CMV-associated chains were confirmed in vitro to be specific for CMV antigens. Rare sequences made up most TCRs, while some public TCRs were found in many donors.

This table comes from immunoSEQ multiplex PCR, and its TCRdb copy is limited to in-frame clones, with some not included. The sample holds about 250,000 clones, roughly 87% seen once. This clonotype originated in a man between 18 and 35 years old in good health and CMV-seropositive. The V and J genes are TRBV30 and TRBJ1-1, with D unresolved. Material: PBMCs. The CDR3 loop is CAWSVFRAGGTEAFF. As DNA, the CDR3 is TGTGCCTGGAGTGTTTTTAGGGCTGGCGGTACTGAAGCTTTCTTT.